One and the same sample provided the 30 T cell receptor beta chains below, sequenced in a study of T cell responses to AZD1222 COVID-19 vaccine. The data were produced by immunoSEQ multiplex PCR, yet TCRdb's version contains in-frame clones alone and is incomplete. The sample lists 99,000 or so clones, 70% to 90% occurring once. The sequenced sample was peripheral blood, obtained on day 0 of AZD1222 vaccination. These receptors all come from an adult in good health.

In the case of this clone: This specimen includes other DNA sequences encoding the same CDR3. The rearrangement links TRBV6-2 or TRBV6-3 to TRBJ2-7, with 7 bases that match TRBD1. Germline V CDR1 and CDR2: MNHEY, SVGEGT. The V gene end was trimmed by 4 bases and the J gene end by 1 base; junction bases not matched to a gene: 4. This CDR3 region has 14 residues. The CDR3 spells CASSSRTGSYEQYF. In nucleotides, the CDR3 is TGTGCCAGCAGTTCCAGGACAGGATCCTACGAGCAGTACTTC.

This sequence joins TRBV27 and TRBJ2-3; 8 bases are shared with TRBD2. This CDR3 has 14 residues. Germline CDR1 is MNHEY and CDR2 is SMNVEV (reference sequence). J lost 4 bases, V lost 4 bases, and 4 bases had no gene match. The CDR3 DNA follows: TGTGCCAGCAGTTCTCGCGGGAGGCCAGATACGCAGTATTTT. It yields the protein CASSSRGRPDTQYF.

Only one count was recorded for this clone. The V and J genes are TRBV5-6 and TRBJ2-2; 9 bases are a match to TRBD1. J was trimmed by 7 bases and V by 4 bases; bases with no gene match: 5. The CDR3 runs 14 residues. Germline V gene data show CDR1 as SGHDT and CDR2 as YYEEEE. The CDR3 coding sequence is TGTGCCAGCAGCACCGGGACAGGGAGCGGGGAGCTGTTTTTT. The encoded protein is CASSTGTGSGELFF.

This clone showed up just a few times. This rearrangement joins TRBV19 to TRBJ1-2; no clear D gene. The CDR3 runs to 13 residues. Deletions cut 1 base from V and 6 bases from J, with 9 bases between. CDR1 and CDR2 (germline): LNHDA, SQIVND (reference sequence). This CDR3 is CASSIAAVDGYTF. CDR3 nucleotides: TGTGCCAGTAGTATAGCGGCAGTGGATGGCTACACCTTC.

This sequence joins TRBV5-6 and TRBJ2-2; a weak D match, TRBD1 (6 bases). V dropped 3 bases and J dropped 5 bases, with 11 bases sitting between them. Germline loops: CDR1 SGHDT, CDR2 YYEEEE. The CDR3 loop spans 14 amino acids. The CDR3 region is CASSWGTGTGELFF. The CDR3 DNA follows: TGTGCCAGCAGCTGGGGAACAGGGACCGGGGAGCTGTTTTTT.

The chain carries TRBV7-2 and TRBJ1-2, with a tentative D call TRBD1 (5 bases). Trimming shortened V by 1 base and J by 4 bases, and 16 bases separated the two germline ends. CDR3 length equals 16 residues. In germline, CDR1 is SGHTA, CDR2 FQGNSA. CDR3 sequence (DNA): TGTGCCAGCAGCTTAGAAGGGGCAGGGCTCAGCTATGGCTACACCTTC. The encoded protein is CASSLEGAGLSYGYTF.

J is TRBJ2-2 and V is TRBV14; D might be TRBD1 (6 bases). The V and J ends lost 2 bases and 6 bases respectively, with 10 bases between them. Germline V lookup: CDR1 SGHDN, CDR2 FVKESK. This CDR3 is 14 amino acids long. CDR3 region: CASSQQGLAGELFF. CDR3 nucleotide sequence: TGTGCCAGCAGCCAACAGGGGCTCGCCGGGGAGCTGTTTTTT. The full variable domain, completed using reference TRBV14 and TRBJ2-2, is EAGVTQFPSHSVIEKGQTVTLRCDPISGHDNLYWYRRVMGKEIKFLLHFVKESKQDESGMPNNRFLAERTGGTYSTLKVQPAELEDSGVYFCASSQQGLAGELFFGEGSRLTVL.

The chain links TRBV7-9 to TRBJ1-5, with TRBD1 as a possible D gene (6 bases). Trimming pared 4 bases from V and 2 bases from J, leaving 12 bases between. This CDR3 contains 15 residues. Germline-derived CDR1 and CDR2 are SEHNR and FQNEAQ (reference sequence). The CDR3 DNA reads TGTGCCAGCAGCTCTTACAGGGATCGCAATCAGCCCCAGCATTTT. Translation: CASSSYRDRNQPQHF. The full variable domain, its missing parts supplied by reference TRBV7-9 and TRBJ1-5, is DTGVSQNPRHKITKRGQNVTFRCDPISEHNRLYWYRQTLGQGPEFLTYFQNEAQLEKSRLLSDRFSAERPKGSFSTLEIQRTEQGDSAMYLCASSSYRDRNQPQHFGDGTRLSIL.

The table lists this clone with a count of one. The J gene is TRBJ1-4, the V gene TRBV24-1, with TRBD1 matching 10 bases. V was pared by 3 bases and J by 6 bases, with 3 bases of the junction left unmatched. Germline V gene data show CDR1 as KGHDR and CDR2 as SFDVKD. This CDR3 is 15 amino acids long. The CDR3: CATSDGGTGDEKLFF. As DNA, the CDR3 is TGTGCCACCAGTGATGGTGGGACAGGGGATGAAAAACTGTTTTTT.

The rearrangement links TRBV15 to TRBJ2-5; D uncertain. Germline V gives CDR1 LNHNV, CDR2 YYDKDF (reference sequence). This CDR3 region has 15 residues. V was cut by 5 bases and J by 5 bases, with 18 bases left in between. CDR3 in DNA: TGTGCCACCAGCGGATCCAGACGGAAAGTGGAGACCCAGTACTTC. It specifies CATSGSRRKVETQYF.

The rearrangement uses TRBV19 and TRBJ2-2, with D maybe TRBD1 (6 bases). V lost 5 bases, J lost 5 bases, and 9 bases lay in between. Germline values: CDR1 LNHDA, CDR2 SQIVND (reference sequence). CDR3 size: 13 residues. CDR3 in DNA: TGTGCCAGTAGTGCTACAGGGACCGGGGAGCTGTTTTTT. It specifies CASSATGTGELFF.

The chain uses TRBV10-1 and TRBJ1-2; D gene ambiguous. The CDR3 totals 13 residues. The germline gives CDR1 WNHNN, CDR2 SYGVQD (reference sequence). V shed 8 bases and J shed 8 bases, with 18 bases lying between them. The CDR3 loop is CASRRQLLGGYTF. The CDR3, as DNA: TGCGCCAGCCGACGGCAGCTCCTTGGAGGCTACACCTTC.

In this sample, this clone turned up once. The J gene is TRBJ1-2, the V gene TRBV6-5, with no clear D. Germline V gene lookup returns CDR1 MNHEY and CDR2 SVGAGI. The V and J ends lost 0 bases and 1 base respectively, with 9 bases between them. The CDR3 has 15 residues. The CDR3 DNA sequence: TGTGCCAGCAGTTACTCGGCGAACATTAACTATGGCTACACCTTC. Its translation: CASSYSANINYGYTF.

The chain recombines TRBV27 with TRBJ2-1; 8 bases agree with TRBD2. The CDR3 is made up of 21 amino acids. After removal of 5 bases from V and 0 bases from J, the junction contained 21 bases not matched to a gene. CDR1 and CDR2 from the germline V gene are MNHEY and SMNVEV (reference sequence). CDR3 coding DNA: TGTGCCAGCAGTCTGCACCAACCGGGACTAGGGGGGCTTAGCTCCTACAATGAGCAGTTCTTC. This encodes CASSLHQPGLGGLSSYNEQFF.

The chain couples TRBV15 to TRBJ2-5; tentative D call: TRBD2 (6 bases). V lost 0 bases, J lost 5 bases, and 13 bases lay in between. The germline CDR1 and CDR2 sequences are LNHNV and YYDKDF (reference sequence). The CDR3 covers 15 residues. This CDR3 is CATSRDSEGLETQYF. The CDR3 DNA sequence: TGTGCCACCAGCAGAGATTCGGAGGGGCTCGAGACCCAGTACTTC.

V is TRBV4-3 and J is TRBJ1-4, with a possible D match to TRBD1 (6 bases). V was cut by 6 bases and J by 7 bases, with 12 bases left in between. This CDR3 region has 13 residues. The germline CDR1 and CDR2 sequences are LGHNA and YSLEER. CDR3 in amino acids: CASSRGQFEKLFF. CDR3 sequence (DNA): TGCGCCAGCAGTCGCGGACAGTTTGAAAAACTGTTTTTT.

The rearrangement joins TRBV24-1 to TRBJ2-3, with 9 bases identical to TRBD2. V dropped 4 bases and J dropped 0; count of bases not matched to a gene: 4. CDR1 KGHDR and CDR2 SFDVKD come from the germline V gene. There are 16 residues in the CDR3. Written as DNA, the CDR3 is TGTGCCACCAGTGAGCGAACTAGCGGGAGCACAGATACGCAGTATTTT. Protein product: CATSERTSGSTDTQYF.

V and J are TRBV5-4 and TRBJ1-6; possibly TRBD1 for D (5 bases). The CDR3 covers 12 residues. Trimming pared 3 bases from V and 9 bases from J, leaving 7 bases between. Looked up from germline, CDR1 is SGHNT and CDR2 is YYREEE (reference sequence). CDR3 nucleotides: TGTGCCAGCAGCTCTAGGGGTTCACCCCTCCACTTT. Amino acid sequence: CASSSRGSPLHF. Full variable domain (missing parts from reference TRBV5-4 and TRBJ1-6): ETGVTQSPTHLIKTRGQQVTLRCSSQSGHNTVSWYQQALGQGPQFIFQYYREEENGRGNFPPRFSGLQFPNYSSELNVNALELDDSALYLCASSSRGSPLHFGNGTRLTVT.

The CDR3: CASSHGSGTLQETQYF. DNA of the CDR3: TGTGCCAGCAGCCACGGCTCCGGGACACTACAAGAGACCCAGTACTTC. The rearrangement joins TRBV9 to TRBJ2-5; the D gene is possibly TRBD1 (6 bases). The ends were cut back, 4 bases at V and 2 bases at J, with 18 bases in the middle. In germline, CDR1 is SGDLS, CDR2 YYNGEE. The CDR3 covers 16 residues.

The chain joins TRBV7-9 to TRBJ2-4; D not resolved. Trimming cost V 1 base and J 3 bases, with 7 bases left between them. Germline V gene lookup returns CDR1 SEHNR and CDR2 FQNEAQ (reference sequence). The CDR3 runs to 14 residues. CDR3 in amino acids: CASSLGVVKNIQYF. CDR3 in DNA: TGTGCCAGCAGCTTAGGGGTTGTCAAAAACATTCAGTACTTC.

The chain carries TRBV2 and TRBJ1-4; D perhaps matches TRBD1 (6 bases). This CDR3 region has 15 residues. Trimming took 4 bases from V and 7 from J, leaving 16 bases between them. The germline CDR1 and CDR2 sequences are SNHLY and FYNNEI. The CDR3 protein is CASSGSGGGGEKLFF. The CDR3 nucleotides read TGTGCCAGCAGTGGCTCCGGGGGCGGGGGTGAAAAACTGTTTTTT.

CDR3 sequence: CASSQPPVRVLSSYEQYV. CDR3 nucleotide sequence: TGTGCCAGCAGCCAACCCCCCGTTAGGGTTTTGAGCTCCTACGAGCAGTACGTC. The rearrangement joins TRBV14 to TRBJ2-7; D gene ambiguous. V dropped 2 bases and J dropped 0 bases, with 20 bases sitting between them. This CDR3 contains 18 residues. CDR1 SGHDN and CDR2 FVKESK come from the germline V gene.

Concerning this clone itself: This sample also contains other DNA sequences that code for the same CDR3. CDR3 DNA sequence: TGCGCCAGCAGCTTAGAAGGGGGTGAACAGCCCCAGCATTTT. It specifies CASSLEGGEQPQHF. This chain uses TRBV5-1 with TRBJ1-5; D is perhaps TRBD1 (6 bases). The CDR3 contains 14 residues. Trimming stripped 2 bases from V and 7 bases from J, with 13 bases between. The germline V gene encodes CDR1 SGHRS and CDR2 YFSETQ. Drawing the rest from reference TRBV5-1 and TRBJ1-5, the complete variable domain is KAGVTQTPRYLIKTRGQQVTLSCSPISGHRSVSWYQQTPGQGLQFLFEYFSETQRNKGNFPGRFSGRQFSNSRSEMNVSTLELGDSALYLCASSLEGGEQPQHFGDGTRLSIL.

The genes are TRBV3-1 (or the pseudogene TRBV3-2) and TRBJ1-1, with 8 bases matching TRBD1. V shed 5 bases, J shed 2 bases, and the junction held 4 bases outside the gene matches. The CDR3 covers 14 residues. Germline CDR1 reads LGHDT; CDR2 reads YNNKEL (reference sequence). The CDR3 nucleotides are TGTGCCAGCAGCGGGGCAGGGGGCAACACTGAAGCTTTCTTT. Its translation is CASSGAGGNTEAFF.

The chain has TRBV9 and TRBJ1-2; TRBD1 is a possible D gene (5 bases). The CDR3 is 14 residues long. Germline V gene lookup returns CDR1 SGDLS and CDR2 YYNGEE. V lost 4 bases to trimming and J lost 2 bases, with 12 bases between them. CDR3 coding DNA: TGTGCCAGCAGCCCCGGGGGGGGGAACTATGGCTACACCTTC. This gives the protein CASSPGGGNYGYTF.

About this clone: Compared with germline, one end of the junction differs, possibly owing to a read error. The J gene is TRBJ2-3, the V gene TRBV5-1, with 13 bases matching TRBD2. This CDR3 region has 17 residues. CDR1 SGHRS and CDR2 YFSETQ come from the germline V gene. This chain's CDR3 is CASSSGLAGVGTDTQYF. Here the CDR3 DNA reads TGTGCCAGCAGCTCTGGACTAGCGGGAGTAGGCACAGATACGCAGTATTTT.

This clone was seen just once. The chain couples TRBV28 to TRBJ1-2; TRBD1 agrees at 8 bases. The germline gives CDR1 MDHEN, CDR2 SYDVKM. V lost 7 bases, J lost 7 bases, and 5 bases stayed unmatched. The CDR3 is 12 amino acids. The CDR3 bases are TGTGCCAGCACCTATGGACAGGGTGGCTACACCTTC. Its translation: CASTYGQGGYTF.

In the case of this clone: A junction end diverges from the germline sequence, so it may reflect a read error. CDR3 residues: CSASLIAF. The CDR3 DNA reads TGCAGTGCTAGCCTTATCGCCTTC. The J gene is TRBJ1-2, the V gene TRBV20-1; D is uncertain. This CDR3 contains 8 residues. Germline V gene data show CDR1 as DFQATT and CDR2 as SNEGSKA (reference sequence).

The genes are TRBV24-1 and TRBJ2-3; TRBD2 aligns across 10 bases. The CDR3 totals 16 residues. The germline V gene encodes CDR1 KGHDR and CDR2 SFDVKD. V shed 3 bases and J 3 bases; nucleotides not matched to a gene: 5. CDR3 DNA: TGTGCCACCAGTGATAGGACTAGCGGAGGGACAGATACGCAGTATTTT. It is translated as CATSDRTSGGTDTQYF.

This clone occurred once. The chain joins TRBV6-2 or TRBV6-3 to TRBJ2-7, with D possibly matching TRBD2 (5 bases). There are 14 residues in the CDR3. Germline CDR1 is MNHEY and CDR2 is SVGEGT. With 2 bases removed from V and 5 bases from J, the gap between germline ends came to 13 bases. DNA of the CDR3: TGTGCCAGCAGTTACGCCGCGGGCGACCACGAGCAGTACGTC. The encoded protein is CASSYAAGDHEQYV.